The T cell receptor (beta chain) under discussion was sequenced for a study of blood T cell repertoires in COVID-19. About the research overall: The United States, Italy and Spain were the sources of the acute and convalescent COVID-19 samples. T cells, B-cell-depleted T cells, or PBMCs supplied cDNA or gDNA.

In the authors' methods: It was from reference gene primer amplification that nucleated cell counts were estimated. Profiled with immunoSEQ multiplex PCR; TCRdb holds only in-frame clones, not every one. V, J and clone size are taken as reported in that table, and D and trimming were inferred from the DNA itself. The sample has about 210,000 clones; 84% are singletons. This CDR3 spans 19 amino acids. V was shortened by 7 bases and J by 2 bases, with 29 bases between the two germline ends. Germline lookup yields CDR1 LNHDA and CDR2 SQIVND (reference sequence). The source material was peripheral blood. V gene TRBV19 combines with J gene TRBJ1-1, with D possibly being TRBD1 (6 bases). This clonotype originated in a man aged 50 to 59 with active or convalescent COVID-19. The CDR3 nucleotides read TGTGCCAGTACCCCTCGTTACCCTTATACAGGGAATATTAACACTGAAGCTTTCTTT. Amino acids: CASTPRYPYTGNINTEAFF.